This paragraph reports one T cell receptor beta chain. Its antigen is undetermined. This entry comes from a study of identical twins. Findings of the study overall: Fewer insertions characterized abundant cord blood beta clonotypes, whereas memory repertoires showed none. Out-of-frame alpha sequences shared between twins exhibited an excess of low generation probability. Rather than following the same donors, the conclusions depended on cross-sectional statistical analysis.

The V and J ends lost 3 bases and 2 bases respectively, with 15 bases between them. CDR1 KGHDR and CDR2 SFDVKD come from the germline V gene. This CDR3 has 17 residues. TCRdb reanalysed the 5' RACE reads using MiXCR and keeps one entry per CDR3 protein. This table has hundreds of thousands of distinct CDR3 sequences, 12% appearing once. This sample was shared with a second study, whose subject was yellow fever vaccine responses in identical twins.

This TCR derives from a woman between 18 and 29 years old in good health. V and J are TRBV24-1 and TRBJ2-2, with no clear D. The sample was PBMCs. CDR3 protein: CATSDPSPRANTGELFF. The CDR3, as DNA: TGTGCCACCAGTGATCCGAGTCCTAGGGCTAACACCGGGGAGCTGTTTTTT.